A single sample gave rise to the 18 T cell receptor beta chains below, sequenced in a study of shared clonotypes between healthy human individuals. The table came from immunoSEQ multiplex PCR; TCRdb's copy has only in-frame clones and leaves some out. The data show roughly 490,000 clones, approximately 80% seen once. The sample was PBMCs. Source of these receptors: a woman between 40 and 55 years old in good health. Some clones in this sample may be carry-over from other donors' samples.

The chain links TRBV10-3 to TRBJ2-1; the match to TRBD2 covers 8 bases. Trimming at V came to 7 bases and at J to 7 bases, leaving 9 bases not matched to a gene. Germline assignment: CDR1 ENHRY and CDR2 SYGVKD. This CDR3 region has 14 residues. CDR3: CAITQAGEPNEQFF. CDR3 DNA: TGTGCCATCACACAAGCGGGAGAGCCAAATGAGCAGTTCTTC.

The chain carries TRBV28 and TRBJ1-5; D is ambiguous. The length of the CDR3 is 15 residues. V was clipped by 1 base and J by 0 bases, with 7 bases between them. Germline-derived CDR1 and CDR2 are MDHEN and SYDVKM. In DNA form, the CDR3 reads TGTGCCAGCAGTTTATATGTACTTAGCAATCAGCCCCAGCATTTT. Residues: CASSLYVLSNQPQHF.

The V gene is TRBV7-6, the J gene TRBJ1-3, with D uncertain. Germline-derived CDR1 and CDR2 are SGHVS and FNYEAQ. Trimming stripped 5 bases from V and 0 bases from J, with 11 bases between. This CDR3 is built from 15 residues. This chain's CDR3 is CASSPTTFSGNTIYF. In DNA, the CDR3 is TGTGCCAGCAGCCCAACGACCTTCTCTGGAAACACCATATATTTT. The full variable domain, its missing parts supplied by reference TRBV7-6 and TRBJ1-3, is GAGVSQSPRYKVTKRGQDVALRCDPISGHVSLYWYRQALGQGPEFLTYFNYEAQQDKSGLPNDRFSAERPEGSISTLTIQRTEQRDSAMYRCASSPTTFSGNTIYFGEGSWLTVV.

The chain uses TRBV19 and TRBJ1-5; D is unclear. The V end lost 3 bases, the J end lost 5 bases, and 14 bases lay between the germline ends. Germline lookup yields CDR1 LNHDA and CDR2 SQIVND (reference sequence). The CDR3 contains 15 residues. CDR3 in amino acids: CASSIRGGPYQPQHF. The CDR3, as DNA: TGTGCCAGTAGTATCAGAGGAGGGCCATATCAGCCCCAGCATTTT.

The chain uses TRBV14 and TRBJ1-2; D gene uncertain. V gave up 4 bases and J gave up 7 bases, with 19 bases separating them. Germline loops: CDR1 SGHDN, CDR2 FVKESK. The CDR3 is 15 residues long. CDR3 nucleotides: TGTGCCAGCAGCCTTGTAGGCACCGGGCGAAGTGGCTACACCTTC. Its protein is CASSLVGTGRSGYTF.

V usage is TRBV6-5 and J usage is TRBJ2-1, with D maybe TRBD1 (5 bases). Trimming shortened V by 2 bases and J by 8 bases, and 10 bases separated the two germline ends. CDR1 MNHEY and CDR2 SVGAGI come from the germline V gene. This CDR3 is built from 13 residues. CDR3 bases: TGTGCCAGCAGTTACCCAGGCAGGGATGAGCAGTTCTTC. It is translated as CASSYPGRDEQFF.

The rearrangement joins TRBV7-5 to TRBJ2-2; TRBD2, the D gene given by the table, was not confirmed from the DNA. TRBV7-5 is labeled a pseudogene. The CDR3 spans 17 residues. CDR3 nucleotide sequence: TGTGCCAGCAGCTTACCGGGACTAGCGGGAAACACCGGGGAGCTGTTTTTT. Its translation is CASSLPGLAGNTGELFF.

The table lists this clone with a count of one. Other nucleotide sequences in the sample specify the same CDR3. The chain recombines TRBV30 with TRBJ1-4; D gene ambiguous. V was trimmed by 0 bases and J by 8 bases, leaving 4 bases between them. Looked up from germline, CDR1 is GTSNPN and CDR2 is SVGIG (reference sequence). CDR3 length: 11 amino acids. The DNA for the CDR3 is TGTGCCTGGAGTGTTCGGGAAAAACTGTTTTTT. It codes for CAWSVREKLFF.

The genes are TRBV27 and TRBJ2-6; 11 positions match TRBD1. V shed 6 bases and J 0 bases; nucleotides not matched to a gene: 4. This CDR3 has 17 amino acids. Germline V gene data show CDR1 as MNHEY and CDR2 as SMNVEV (reference sequence). The CDR3 DNA reads as TGTGCCAGCAGAAGGGACAGGGGGGCCTCTGGGGCCAACGTCCTGACTTTC. It is translated as CASRRDRGASGANVLTF.

This rearrangement joins TRBV7-2 to TRBJ2-7, with TRBD2 identical over 10 bases. CDR3 length: 16 residues. Germline V gene data show CDR1 as SGHTA and CDR2 as FQGNSA. The V gene end was trimmed by 5 bases and the J gene end by 3 bases; junction bases not matched to a gene: 10. CDR3 loop: CASSQGSSGSGYEQYF. CDR3 nucleotides: TGTGCCAGCAGCCAAGGGTCTAGCGGGAGTGGCTACGAGCAGTACTTC.

This sequence joins TRBV11-3 and TRBJ1-3; D is perhaps TRBD1 (5 bases). The CDR3 is 15 amino acids. The germline V gene has CDR1 SGHNT and CDR2 YENEEA. Trimming took off 0 bases at V and 4 bases at J, with 10 bases between the two ends. The CDR3 DNA reads as TGTGCCAGCAGCTTAGAGGCAGGGTACGGAAACACCATATATTTT. Residues: CASSLEAGYGNTIYF.

The chain uses TRBV7-6 and TRBJ2-1; possible D gene TRBD2, 5 bases. CDR3 length: 13 amino acids. V lost 5 bases, J lost 7 bases, and 12 bases lay in between. The germline V gene encodes CDR1 SGHVS and CDR2 FNYEAQ. CDR3 bases: TGTGCCAGCAGCCATAGCGAACGTAATGAGCAGTTCTTC. Encoded protein: CASSHSERNEQFF.

This clone was counted only a few times. The chain couples TRBV29-1 to TRBJ1-1; unclear D gene. The V gene lost 7 bases and the J gene lost 4 bases, with 10 bases spanning the gap. The CDR3 is 11 amino acids. The germline V gene has CDR1 SQVTM and CDR2 ANQGSEA. CDR3 DNA: TGCAGCGGACATATGGCCACTGAAGCTTTCTTT. Protein: CSGHMATEAFF.

The genes are TRBV9 and TRBJ1-2; 10 positions agree with TRBD1. This CDR3 contains 14 residues. Germline V gives CDR1 SGDLS, CDR2 YYNGEE. V trimming: 6 bases; J trimming: 2 bases; junction bases outside the gene matches: 4. CDR3 amino acids: CASTPTGGNYGYTF. CDR3 nucleotides: TGTGCCAGCACCCCGACAGGGGGCAACTATGGCTACACCTTC.

This clone appeared a single time. CDR3 sequence (DNA): TGTGCCAGCAGCACCGGACAGGGCTGGCGAGAGACCCAGTACTTC. Encoded protein: CASSTGQGWRETQYF. J is TRBJ2-5 and V is TRBV5-8, with 8 bases matching TRBD1. Trimming removed 4 bases from V and 4 bases from J; junction bases left unmatched: 9. In germline, CDR1 is SGHTS, CDR2 YDEGEE. CDR3 size: 15 residues.

This rearrangement joins TRBV6-1 to TRBJ1-3, with unresolved D. This CDR3 has 13 residues. The V gene's germline CDR1 is MNHNS and CDR2 SASEGT. Trimming took 10 bases from V and 0 from J, leaving 10 bases between them. The CDR3 DNA reads as TGTGCCACCCGCGGGCCCTCTGGAAACACCATATATTTT. It is translated as CATRGPSGNTIYF.

Only a few counts were recorded for this clone. The V call is TRBV5-1, the J call TRBJ1-2, with 8 bases matching TRBD1. CDR1 is SGHRS, CDR2 YFSETQ, per germline. V shed 0 bases and J 2 bases; nucleotides not matched to a gene: 9. The CDR3 contains 17 residues. CDR3 sequence: CASSLAPGTGLNYGYTF. Here the CDR3 DNA reads TGCGCCAGCAGCTTGGCCCCGGGGACAGGACTCAACTATGGCTACACCTTC.

This clone was recorded only once. The chain joins TRBV29-1 to TRBJ2-2, with D tentatively TRBD2 (5 bases). The germline gives CDR1 SQVTM, CDR2 ANQGSEA. This CDR3 is built from 12 residues. The germline V and J ends were trimmed by 3 bases and 6 bases, with 8 bases remaining between them. Here the CDR3 reads CSVERVAGELFF. CDR3 nucleotides: TGCAGCGTTGAGAGGGTAGCCGGGGAGCTGTTTTTT.